Sequencing of this T cell receptor (beta chain) was carried out in a study of T cells of healthy individuals. Each CDR3 protein is one row after TCRdb ran MiXCR on the 5' RACE reads. The sample lists about 96,000 distinct CDR3 sequences, around 17% occurring once. Germline CDR1 SGDLS, CDR2 YYNGEE. Trimming cost V 4 bases and J 6 bases, with 16 bases left between them. This CDR3 spans 14 amino acids. This clonotype was observed a handful of times. This TCR derives from a human donor in good health. The J gene is TRBJ1-1, the V gene TRBV9; D unresolved. CDR3 sequence reads: CASSQEGKRAEAFF. The CDR3 DNA follows: TGTGCCAGCAGCCAGGAGGGAAAACGGGCTGAAGCTTTCTTT.